Below are 17 T cell receptor beta chains sequenced from a single sample in a study of cytomegalovirus exposure and HLA in healthy donors. It was with 60 Vbeta and 13 Jbeta primers that the PCR ran. Clones were read by immunoSEQ multiplex PCR, and TCRdb kept only the in-frame ones, dropping some. The sample contains around 150,000 clones, around 83% of which appear only once. The sample consisted of PBMCs. These receptors came from a woman aged 50 to 60 in good health and CMV-seropositive.

This clone was found a few times. This sequence joins TRBV18 and TRBJ2-2; 8 bases fit TRBD1. The V and J ends lost 3 bases and 7 bases, in that order; junction bases with no gene match: 10. Germline V gives CDR1 KGHSH, CDR2 LQKENI. The CDR3 loop spans 16 amino acids. Here the CDR3 reads CASSPPSGGEGGELFF. DNA for the CDR3: TGTGCCAGCTCACCCCCCTCAGGGGGCGAAGGCGGGGAGCTGTTTTTT.

This chain connects TRBV7-3 to TRBJ2-1; D ambiguous. The CDR3 length is 14 residues. Germline lookup yields CDR1 SGHTA and CDR2 FQGTGA. V was shortened by 3 bases and J by 9 bases, with 15 bases between the two germline ends. The CDR3 region has the DNA TGTGCCAGCAGCTTTGACCCCGCGTCGGGTGAGCAGTTCTTC. It is translated as CASSFDPASGEQFF.

In regard to this clone: The junction departs from the called germline gene at one end, perhaps through a read error. The rearrangement links TRBV5-5 to TRBJ2-7; D not resolved. From germline, CDR1 is SGHKS and CDR2 YYEKEE (reference sequence). CDR3 length equals 14 residues. CDR3 residues: CASSQEPTPYEQYF. CDR3 coding DNA: TGCGCCAGCAGCCAAGAACCGACTCCCTACGAGCAGTACTTC.

J is TRBJ2-7 and V is TRBV6-1; 10 nucleotides agree with TRBD1. V lost 6 bases and J lost 3; bases outside the gene matches: 8. Germline V CDR1 and CDR2: MNHNS, SASEGT. The length of the CDR3 is 15 residues. The CDR3 nucleotides are TGTGCCAGCAGGCCCTGGACAGGGGGGAACTACGAGCAGTACTTC. This sequence encodes CASRPWTGGNYEQYF.

The chain uses TRBV5-1 and TRBJ1-4; D is unresolved. The CDR3 is 14 amino acids. Germline loops: CDR1 SGHRS, CDR2 YFSETQ. V shed 0 bases and J shed 8 bases, with 11 bases lying between them. This CDR3 is CASSLVGRDEKLFF. CDR3 DNA: TGCGCCAGCAGCTTGGTAGGGAGAGACGAAAAACTGTTTTTT.

V gene TRBV4-3 combines with J gene TRBJ1-4; 12 bases are shared with TRBD1. The germline V gene has CDR1 LGHNA and CDR2 YSLEER. V was pared by 0 bases and J by 4 bases, with 9 bases of the junction left unmatched. CDR3 size: 19 residues. The CDR3 nucleotides are TGCGCCAGCAGCCAAGATTTGGCGGGACAGGGGGCGTTTAATGAAAAACTGTTTTTT. It yields the protein CASSQDLAGQGAFNEKLFF.

The gene calls are TRBV30 and TRBJ2-7; 7 positions match TRBD2. CDR1 is GTSNPN and CDR2 is SVGIG in the germline V gene (reference sequence). The CDR3 is 13 amino acids. The trim removed 3 bases at V and 3 bases at J, leaving 5 bases unmatched. The CDR3 protein is CAWSGGSSYEQYF. CDR3 in DNA: TGTGCCTGGAGCGGCGGGAGTAGCTACGAGCAGTACTTC.

This chain links TRBV28 with TRBJ2-1, with 7 bases matching TRBD2. Germline CDR1 MDHEN, CDR2 SYDVKM. This CDR3 has 15 amino acids. V shed 7 bases and J 6 bases; nucleotides not matched to a gene: 12. CDR3 region: CASTPGASGPNEQFF. As DNA, the CDR3 is TGTGCCAGCACCCCCGGGGCTAGCGGACCCAATGAGCAGTTCTTC.

As for this clone: One end of the junction is discordant with germline, which a read error may explain. This sample includes further DNA sequences coding for the same CDR3. V and J are TRBV2 and TRBJ1-5, with D unclear. This CDR3 region has 13 residues. Germline-derived CDR1 and CDR2 are SNHLY and FYNNEI. The CDR3 spells CASGLYSNQPQHF. For the CDR3, the DNA is TGCGCCAGCGGACTGTATAGCAATCAGCCCCAGCATTTT.

The chain employs TRBV11-3 and TRBJ2-1, with TRBD2 matching 14 bases. Looked up from germline, CDR1 is SGHNT and CDR2 is YENEEA. Losses at the gene ends were 4 bases for V and 4 bases for J; bases not matched to a gene: 9. The CDR3 sequence is 18 residues long. CDR3 nucleotides: TGTGCCAGCAGCTCCTCCGGGACTAGCGGGAGCCGATACAATGAGCAGTTCTTC. This sequence encodes CASSSSGTSGSRYNEQFF.

V and J are TRBV9 and TRBJ1-6, with 7 bases lining up with TRBD1. The CDR3 length is 16 residues. J gave up 6 bases and V 3 bases, and 9 bases lay outside the gene matches. Germline CDR1 reads SGDLS; CDR2 reads YYNGEE. The CDR3 reads CASSDGRGGFNSPLHF. The CDR3 DNA is TGTGCCAGCAGCGACGGCCGAGGGGGCTTTAATTCACCCCTCCACTTT.

The chain recombines TRBV7-3 with TRBJ2-3; 7 bases match TRBD2. CDR3 length: 14 amino acids. The J segment lost 4 bases and the V segment lost 3 bases, leaving 4 bases of the junction unmatched. Germline CDR1 reads SGHTA; CDR2 reads FQGTGA. CDR3 region: CASSLGAGADTQYF. The DNA of the CDR3 is TGTGCCAGCAGCTTGGGCGCGGGGGCAGATACGCAGTATTTT.

The genes are TRBV9 and TRBJ2-2; 8 bases match TRBD2. The CDR3 is 15 residues long. Per the germline V gene, CDR1 is SGDLS and CDR2 is YYNGEE. V lost 0 bases to trimming and J lost 5 bases; unmatched junction nucleotides: 3. Here the CDR3 reads CASSVAGGATGELFF. CDR3 nucleotides: TGTGCCAGCAGCGTAGCCGGGGGGGCAACCGGGGAGCTGTTTTTT.

V usage is TRBV7-9 and J usage is TRBJ1-1; TRBD1 agrees at 7 bases. The germline gives CDR1 SEHNR, CDR2 FQNEAQ (reference sequence). The CDR3 is made up of 13 amino acids. Trimming at V came to 5 bases and at J to 5 bases, leaving 5 bases not matched to a gene. DNA of the CDR3: TGTGCCAGCAGCCTACAGGGGCAGACTGAAGCTTTCTTT. The encoded protein is CASSLQGQTEAFF.

Turning to this clone: The junction differs from germline at one of its ends, possibly a read error. The chain couples TRBV7-9 to TRBJ1-1, with a tentative D call TRBD1 (6 bases). Germline V gives CDR1 SEHNR, CDR2 FQNEAQ (reference sequence). CDR3 size: 14 residues. The CDR3 nucleotides are TGTTCCAGCAGCTTTCTCCCAGGGGCCCCTGAAGCTTTCTTT. It encodes CSSSFLPGAPEAFF.

This clone occurred once. The V gene is TRBV30, the J gene TRBJ1-1, with D maybe TRBD1 (5 bases). Germline values: CDR1 GTSNPN, CDR2 SVGIG (reference sequence). V shed 0 bases and J shed 5 bases, with 13 bases lying between them. CDR3 length: 14 amino acids. The CDR3 bases are TGTGCCTGGAGTGTACGGTACTCAGGGACTGAAGCTTTCTTT. It translates to CAWSVRYSGTEAFF.

V gene TRBV7-8 combines with J gene TRBJ2-1; D may be TRBD2 (6 bases). Germline assignment: CDR1 SGHVS and CDR2 FQNEAQ. CDR3 length: 14 residues. V was trimmed by 3 bases and J by 3 bases, leaving 9 bases between them. CDR3 region: CASSFAGGYNEQFF. The CDR3 DNA sequence: TGTGCCAGCAGCTTCGCCGGGGGCTACAATGAGCAGTTCTTC.